This record looks at one TCR beta chain sequence and its context. CDR3 length: 13 residues. Trimming stripped 7 bases from V and 0 bases from J, with 9 bases between. This record belongs to a study of blood T cell repertoires in COVID-19. Study-level background: T cells, B-cell-depleted T cells, or PBMCs supplied cDNA or gDNA.

In the authors' workflow: Estimation of nucleated cell counts relied on the amplification of reference gene primers. Here immunoSEQ multiplex PCR was the method, and the copy in TCRdb shows in-frame clones only, minus some. The V and J calls and clone size were taken over from that table, and D and trimming were inferred from the DNA. The table includes some 96,000 clones, 80% detected once. The sequence was collected from a man aged 65 to 79 with active or convalescent COVID-19. This chain links TRBV12-3 or TRBV12-4 with TRBJ1-2; D may be TRBD1 (5 bases). The sequencing input was peripheral blood. The CDR3: CASMGGTNYGYTF. The CDR3 DNA sequence: TGTGCCAGCATGGGGGGGACTAACTATGGCTACACCTTC.